The 22 T cell receptor beta chains below all came from one sample that was sequenced in a study of cytomegalovirus exposure and HLA in healthy donors. Data came from immunoSEQ multiplex PCR; TCRdb stores just in-frame clones and leaves some out. The table has 150,000 or so clones, approximately 86% seen once. Sequences were obtained from PBMCs. These receptors all stem from a man aged 18-30 years in good health and CMV-seropositive.

This chain connects TRBV7-9 to TRBJ2-7; 7 bases align to TRBD1. V lost 1 base and J lost 5; bases outside the gene matches: 8. The length of the CDR3 is 15 residues. Germline V gene lookup returns CDR1 SEHNR and CDR2 FQNEAQ (reference sequence). The CDR3 loop reads CASSLERGRDNEQYF. CDR3 nucleotides: TGTGCCAGCAGCTTAGAAAGGGGGCGCGACAACGAGCAGTACTTC.

This clone occurred a few times. As DNA, the CDR3 is TGTGCCAGCAGCTTAACGTGTACACCCGGACAGGGCTGGTCTGGGGCCAACGTCCTGACTTTC. Translating it yields CASSLTCTPGQGWSGANVLTF. V gene TRBV7-4 combines with J gene TRBJ2-6; 8 nucleotides agree with TRBD1. J gave up 1 base and V 2 bases, and 16 bases lay outside the gene matches. This CDR3 contains 21 residues. The germline CDR1 and CDR2 sequences are SGHVT and SQSDAQ.

The chain links TRBV6-1 to TRBJ2-1; D may be TRBD1 (5 bases). V was trimmed by 6 bases and J by 14 bases, leaving 17 bases between them. Looked up from germline, CDR1 is MNHNS and CDR2 is SASEGT. CDR3 length equals 12 residues. The CDR3 reads CASRDVADREFF. CDR3 sequence (DNA): TGTGCCAGCAGGGATGTTGCAGACAGAGAGTTCTTC.

The chain has TRBV18 and TRBJ2-3; the D is unclear. V was cut by 3 bases and J by 0 bases, with 13 bases left in between. CDR1 KGHSH and CDR2 LQKENI come from the germline V gene. The CDR3 is 16 residues long. CDR3 residues: CASSPPAAVSTDTQYF. The CDR3 bases are TGTGCCAGCTCACCCCCTGCGGCAGTGAGCACAGATACGCAGTATTTT.

The chain joins TRBV5-8 to TRBJ2-5; a possible D gene is TRBD2 (6 bases). Germline V gene sequence: CDR1 SGHTS, CDR2 YDEGEE. The CDR3 sequence is 13 residues long. The ends were cut back, 2 bases at V and 4 bases at J, with 9 bases in the middle. CDR3 sequence (DNA): TGTGCCAGCAGCTTTTGGAGGGGAGAGACCCAGTACTTC. Its protein product is CASSFWRGETQYF.

The rearrangement links TRBV7-2 to TRBJ1-1; TRBD1 matches 10 bases. Unmatched junction bases numbered 13, after V lost 7 bases and J lost 5 bases. CDR3 length equals 16 residues. The germline gives CDR1 SGHTA, CDR2 FQGNSA. The CDR3 is CASTNRQGARPTEAFF. Here the CDR3 DNA reads TGTGCCAGCACCAACAGACAGGGGGCGCGACCGACTGAAGCTTTCTTT.

This chain uses TRBV7-2 with TRBJ1-5; TRBD1 agrees at 11 bases. CDR1 SGHTA and CDR2 FQGNSA come from the germline V gene. This CDR3 is built from 15 residues. The junction had 2 bases not matched to a gene; V was cut back by 5 bases and J by 2 bases. The CDR3 reads CASSAGQGGNQPQHF. For the CDR3, the DNA is TGTGCCAGCAGCGCGGGACAGGGGGGCAATCAGCCCCAGCATTTT.

This clone has only a few counts. The chain is built from TRBV21-1 and TRBJ1-2. TRBV21-1 is flagged as a pseudogene. The CDR3 sequence is 15 residues long. Here the CDR3 reads CASSMKGRDNYGYTF. CDR3 nucleotides: TGTGCCAGCAGCATGAAGGGGCGGGATAACTATGGCTACACCTTC.

The chain combines TRBV5-1 with TRBJ2-1; tentatively, D is TRBD1 (7 bases). The CDR3 sequence is 15 residues long. V gave up 3 bases and J gave up 9 bases, with 19 bases separating them. Germline V lookup: CDR1 SGHRS, CDR2 YFSETQ. The CDR3 loop is CASSWGRQGSGEQFF. CDR3 nucleotide sequence: TGCGCCAGCAGCTGGGGGCGACAGGGTAGCGGTGAGCAGTTCTTC.

This clone was counted a single time. The chain carries TRBV6-5 and TRBJ2-7, with D tentatively TRBD2 (5 bases). Germline loops: CDR1 MNHEY, CDR2 SVGAGI. Between the trimmed V and J ends, which lost 4 bases and 3 bases, there was a span of 7 bases. CDR3 length: 12 amino acids. The chain's CDR3 is CASSSSHYEQYF. As DNA, the CDR3 is TGTGCCAGCAGTTCTAGCCACTACGAGCAGTACTTC.

Regarding this clone: One junction end does not reproduce the germline sequence, and a read error may be involved. The chain recombines TRBV6-8 with TRBJ2-1; no firm D call. Germline CDR1 is MNHGY and CDR2 is SAAAGT. CDR3 length: 12 amino acids. The CDR3 nucleotides are TGTGCCAGCAGTTACTCCGACAATGAGCAGTTCTTC. Protein product: CASSYSDNEQFF.

The rearrangement links TRBV7-9 to TRBJ2-2; TRBD2 might be the D (5 bases). The germline V gene encodes CDR1 SEHNR and CDR2 FQNEAQ (reference sequence). The V end was cut by 5 bases, the J end by 1 base, with 8 bases between. The CDR3 has 14 residues. CDR3 sequence reads: CASSDGENTGELFF. CDR3 coding DNA: TGTGCCAGCAGCGACGGGGAGAACACCGGGGAGCTGTTTTTT.

The table lists this clone with a count of one. The V call is TRBV5-8, the J call TRBJ1-3; TRBD1 might be the D (5 bases). Trimming left V 0 bases short and J 8 bases short, with 9 bases between. The CDR3 consists of 13 residues. Germline V gene lookup returns CDR1 SGHTS and CDR2 YDEGEE. The CDR3 loop is CASSLAGLDTIYF. CDR3 sequence (DNA): TGTGCCAGCAGCTTGGCAGGGTTAGACACCATATATTTT.

The chain carries TRBV5-1 and TRBJ2-3, with D perhaps matching TRBD2 (6 bases). CDR3 size: 14 residues. Trimming took off 4 bases at V and 7 bases at J, with 16 bases between the two ends. From germline, CDR1 is SGHRS and CDR2 YFSETQ. The CDR3: CASSSSGLANTQYF. CDR3 sequence (DNA): TGCGCCAGCAGCAGTAGCGGACTCGCGAATACGCAGTATTTT.

The genes are TRBV18 and TRBJ2-7; 10 nucleotides align to TRBD1. The CDR3 sequence is 16 residues long. Germline assignment: CDR1 KGHSH and CDR2 LQKENI. After removal of 5 bases from V and 1 base from J, the junction contained 8 bases not matched to a gene. DNA of the CDR3: TGTGCCAGCTCATTTACCGGGACAGGGGCTTCCTACGAGCAGTACTTC. It encodes CASSFTGTGASYEQYF.

V usage is TRBV25-1 and J usage is TRBJ2-7; TRBD1 matches at 9 bases. CDR3 length: 14 amino acids. Germline V gene data show CDR1 as MGHDK and CDR2 as SYGVNS. Trimming took 2 bases from V and 6 from J; bases not matched to a gene: 5. The DNA of the CDR3 is TGTGCCAGCAGTGAACCCGGGACAGGGAGCGAGCAGTACTTC. It specifies CASSEPGTGSEQYF.

A single count supports this clone. The chain uses TRBV19 and TRBJ2-3; 12 nucleotides agree with TRBD2. Germline V gene lookup returns CDR1 LNHDA and CDR2 SQIVND (reference sequence). This CDR3 is built from 16 residues. Trimming cost V 3 bases and J 3 bases; bases outside gene matches: 4. This chain's CDR3 is CASSMLAGGTTDTQYF. The CDR3, as DNA: TGTGCCAGTAGTATGCTAGCGGGAGGGACGACAGATACGCAGTATTTT.

This sequence joins TRBV7-2 and TRBJ2-3; D not resolved. CDR1 SGHTA and CDR2 FQGNSA come from the germline V gene. V gave up 5 bases and J gave up 2 bases, with 8 bases separating them. The CDR3 extends over 13 amino acids. The CDR3 region is CASSASYTDTQYF. CDR3 bases: TGTGCCAGCAGCGCGTCATACACAGATACGCAGTATTTT.

This chain uses TRBV7-9 with TRBJ2-3; TRBD2 matches 10 bases. From germline, CDR1 is SEHNR and CDR2 FQNEAQ (reference sequence). V shed 2 bases, J shed 6 bases, and the junction held 17 bases outside the gene matches. This CDR3 is 19 amino acids long. In DNA form, the CDR3 reads TGTGCCAGCAGCTTAAGGGGAGCTAGCGGGGGACGGGCGGCGGATACGCAGTATTTT. Residues: CASSLRGASGGRAADTQYF. The full variable domain, its missing parts supplied by reference TRBV7-9 and TRBJ2-3, is DTGVSQNPRHKITKRGQNVTFRCDPISEHNRLYWYRQTLGQGPEFLTYFQNEAQLEKSRLLSDRFSAERPKGSFSTLEIQRTEQGDSAMYLCASSLRGASGGRAADTQYFGPGTRLTVL.

In this sample, this clone turned up once. This CDR3 is CASLGQGNTEAFF. CDR3 in DNA: TGTGCCAGCTTGGGACAGGGGAACACTGAAGCTTTCTTT. V gene TRBV27 combines with J gene TRBJ1-1; 9 bases agree with TRBD1. The CDR3 has 13 amino acids. Germline assignment: CDR1 MNHEY and CDR2 SMNVEV (reference sequence). Germline trimming cut 8 bases from V and 1 base from J; bases unmatched to any gene: 2.

The chain carries TRBV9 and TRBJ2-7, with 8 bases lining up with TRBD2. V gave up 3 bases and J gave up 6 bases; unmatched junction bases: 11. Germline V gene data show CDR1 as SGDLS and CDR2 as YYNGEE. CDR3 size: 15 residues. The CDR3 DNA is TGTGCCAGCAGCGCGGGGGGGAGGCGGTCGTCCGAGCAGTACTTC. Its translation: CASSAGGRRSSEQYF.

This rearrangement joins TRBV7-8 to TRBJ1-5; D is perhaps TRBD1 (5 bases). This CDR3 comprises 17 residues. Germline assignment: CDR1 SGHVS and CDR2 FQNEAQ. V was shortened by 0 bases and J by 1 base, with 13 bases between the two germline ends. The CDR3 here is CASSLALGRGSNQPQHF. CDR3 sequence (DNA): TGTGCCAGCAGCTTAGCGCTAGGACGGGGGAGCAATCAGCCCCAGCATTTT.